This T cell receptor beta chain emerged from a study of cytomegalovirus exposure and HLA in healthy donors. Study at large: Earlier sequencing of 150 million to 200 million T cells yielded 100 million to 120 million unique TCR beta sequences. Study-level findings and limits: Published work reported that the classifier diagnosed cytomegalovirus status with high specificity and sensitivity.

With regard to this clone: The antigen remains unidentified.

PCR amplification relied on 60 Vbeta primers (plus 13 Jbeta primers). TCRdb's table, derived via immunoSEQ multiplex PCR, lists solely in-frame clones and lacks some. The profile covers 110,000 or so clones, with 9.5% to 15% appearing a single time and about a sixth taken by the ten largest. Trimming took off 8 bases at V and 2 bases at J, with 21 bases between the two ends. This CDR3 is built from 16 residues. Everyone who donated was a healthy bone marrow donor. This receptor was taken from a middle-aged man in good health and CMV-seropositive. Input material: PBMCs. The chain carries TRBV23-1 and TRBJ2-5, with D possibly matching TRBD2 (6 bases). TRBV23-1 is classed as an ORF, of uncertain function. The CDR3 bases are TGCGCCAGCCTTACGGGAGTGGCAAGACATCAAGAGACCCAGTACTTC. It specifies CASLTGVARHQETQYF.